These 6 T cell receptor beta chains were all obtained from the same sample, sequenced in a study of control samples from healthy donors and cancer patients. The method was immunoSEQ multiplex PCR; TCRdb's version includes in-frame clones alone and lacks a portion of them. The table shows 100,000 to 150,000 clones, with approximately 91% occurring only once. The sample consisted of blood. Receptors were obtained from a woman between 18 and 29 years old in good health.

The chain has TRBV24-1 and TRBJ2-2; TRBD1 matches 10 bases. The junction had 9 bases not matched to a gene; V was cut back by 2 bases and J by 4 bases. The CDR3 totals 18 residues. CDR1 and CDR2 from the germline V gene are KGHDR and SFDVKD. CDR3 region: CATSDSSGTGVGTGELFF. CDR3 sequence (DNA): TGTGCCACCAGTGATTCCTCCGGGACAGGGGTCGGCACCGGGGAGCTGTTTTTT.

CDR3 bases: TGTGCCAGCAGTGACTCGGGACAGGGCACAGATACGCAGTATTTT. Translated: CASSDSGQGTDTQYF. The chain combines TRBV6-4 with TRBJ2-3, with TRBD1 matching 8 bases. Germline V gives CDR1 MRHNA, CDR2 SNTAGT. J gave up 1 base and V 0 bases, and 0 bases lay outside the gene matches. The CDR3 has 15 amino acids.

This chain connects TRBV29-1 to TRBJ1-4, with D hard to call. Per germline, CDR1 SQVTM and CDR2 ANQGSEA. CDR3 size: 11 residues. V was trimmed by 3 bases and J by 8 bases, leaving 7 bases between them. The CDR3 coding sequence is TGCAGCGTTGAGATTTACGAAAAACTGTTTTTT. Translation: CSVEIYEKLFF.

This clone was observed a single time. The V and J genes are TRBV6-5 and TRBJ2-7; D possibly corresponds to TRBD2 (6 bases). The germline V and J ends were trimmed by 6 bases and 2 bases, with 14 bases remaining between them. Germline CDR1 is MNHEY and CDR2 is SVGAGI. The CDR3 is 14 amino acids. CDR3 sequence: CASSRAAGPYEQYF. DNA of the CDR3: TGTGCCAGCAGCCGCGCGGCGGGACCCTACGAGCAGTACTTC.

The rearrangement links TRBV12-3 or TRBV12-4 to TRBJ2-1; possibly TRBD1 for D (6 bases). V was cut by 6 bases and J by 7 bases, with 10 bases left in between. This CDR3 has 12 amino acids. The DNA of the CDR3 is TGTGCCAGCAGGCGACAGGAGAATGAGCAGTTCTTC. The encoded protein is CASRRQENEQFF.

The DNA of the CDR3 is TGTGCCAGCAGGCCAGGATCTAACACCGGGGAGCTGTTTTTT. The encoded protein is CASRPGSNTGELFF. V and J are TRBV2 and TRBJ2-2, with D uncertain. The germline CDR1 and CDR2 sequences are SNHLY and FYNNEI. Deletions cut 6 bases from V and 2 bases from J, with 10 bases between. This CDR3 is 14 amino acids long.